The rows below give T cell receptor beta chains drawn from one sample of a study of T cells in Graves' hyperthyroidism and ophthalmopathy. TCRdb reanalysed the multiplex PCR reads using MiXCR and keeps one entry per CDR3 protein. The repertoire holds about 520,000 distinct CDR3 sequences, with about 20% as singletons. The sample taken for sequencing was blood. These TCRs come from a man younger than 30 with Graves' hyperthyroidism. The CDR3 runs from the conserved cysteine through the conserved F or W. The order of the fields is D gene, V gene, J gene, clone size, CDR3 protein, CDR3 DNA. The D gene is left open where the match is weak. Size is omitted from some rows. Given values are once, few, many or a class for expanded clones.

.,TRBV19,TRBJ1-1,many,CASSFRQVVMNTEAFF,TGTGCCAGTAGTTTCCGACAGGTCGTCATGAACACTGAAGCTTTCTTT
.,TRBV3-1,TRBJ2-7,many,CASSQEGTSGYEQYF,TGTGCCAGCAGCCAAGAGGGGACCTCGGGCTACGAGCAGTACTTC
TRBD1,TRBV6-1,TRBJ2-7,many,CASIGTGSAYEQYF,TGTGCCAGCATTGGGACAGGGAGCGCCTACGAGCAGTACTTC
.,TRBV7-9,TRBJ2-7,many,CASSPAGGSYEQYF,TGTGCCAGCAGTCCAGCTGGGGGCTCCTACGAGCAGTACTTC
.,TRBV6-1,TRBJ1-2,many,CASRRDDNYGYTF,TGTGCCAGCAGGCGGGACGATAACTATGGCTACACCTTC
.,TRBV6-5,TRBJ1-1,.,CASSYSIKGATEAFF,TGTGCCAGCAGTTACTCGATTAAAGGGGCCACTGAAGCTTTCTTT
TRBD1,TRBV4-1,TRBJ1-2,many,CASSQDSGQGAYGYTF,TGCGCCAGCAGCCAAGATTCGGGACAGGGGGCCTATGGCTACACCTTC
.,TRBV11-1,TRBJ2-2,.,CASSVRGRGTGELFF,TGTGCCAGCAGCGTACGAGGCAGGGGCACCGGGGAGCTGTTTTTT
.,TRBV2,TRBJ1-1,.,CASKNDRRNTEAFF,TGTGCCAGCAAAAACGATCGACGGAACACTGAAGCTTTCTTT
.,TRBV19,TRBJ1-2,.,CASSMSLGYGYSF,TGTGCCAGTAGTATGAGCCTAGGGTATGGCTACAGCTTC
.,TRBV6-1,TRBJ1-5,many,CASSRGGNQPQHF,TGTGCCAGCAGTAGAGGAGGGAATCAGCCCCAGCATTTT
.,TRBV13,TRBJ1-1,many,CASSSGFYPEAFF,TGTGCCAGCAGCTCAGGGTTTTACCCTGAAGCTTTCTTT
TRBD2,TRBV2,TRBJ2-5,.,CASREASGSETQYF,TGTGCCAGCAGGGAGGCTAGCGGATCAGAGACCCAGTACTTC
.,TRBV6-1,TRBJ1-2,.,CASKTTVNYGYTF,TGTGCCAGCAAAACGACAGTGAACTATGGCTACACCTTC
TRBD2,TRBV3-1,TRBJ2-5,few,CASSLGGLAGEVETQYF,TGTGCCAGCAGCCTCGGCGGACTAGCGGGGGAGGTGGAGACCCAGTACTTC
.,TRBV28,TRBJ1-2,few,CASSLYERGLHGYTF,TGTGCCAGCAGTTTATACGAAAGGGGGTTACATGGCTACACCTTC
.,TRBV6-5,TRBJ1-2,many,CASSSRSYGYTF,TGTGCCAGCAGTTCGCGTTCGTATGGCTACACCTTC
.,TRBV7-8,TRBJ1-1,many,CASSLGRGSEAFF,TGTGCCAGCAGCTTGGGCAGGGGATCTGAAGCTTTCTTT
.,TRBV6-2/TRBV6-3,TRBJ2-6,.,CASTRGSARWGANVLTF,TGTGCCAGCACCAGGGGATCGGCTCGATGGGGGGCCAACGTCCTGACTTTC
.,TRBV9,TRBJ2-7,.,CASSGIRGPYEQYF,TGTGCCAGCAGCGGGATCAGGGGACCTTACGAGCAGTACTTC
.,TRBV6-5,TRBJ1-6,once,CASSYSPRQNNSPLHF,TGTGCCAGCAGTTACTCCCCGAGACAGAATAATTCACCCCTCCACTTT
.,TRBV10-3,TRBJ1-2,many,CAISESGIGYTF,TGTGCCATCAGTGAGTCTGGTATTGGCTACACCTTC
.,TRBV20-1,TRBJ2-5,many,CSATIPTGLQETQYF,TGCAGTGCTACTATACCGACAGGTCTCCAAGAGACCCAGTACTTC
.,TRBV15,TRBJ1-1,many,CATSRDLRQGNTEAFF,TGTGCCACCAGCAGAGATTTAAGGCAGGGGAACACTGAAGCTTTCTTT
.,TRBV4-3,TRBJ1-2,.,CASSQDGLRGYAF,TGCGCCAGCAGCCAAGACGGACTAAGGGGCTACGCCTTC
.,TRBV15,TRBJ1-2,many,CATSRDRGLGGLDYGYTF,TGTGCCACCAGCAGAGATCGGGGGTTGGGGGGGCTCGACTATGGCTACACCTTC